What follows are 21 T cell receptor beta chains derived from one specimen sequenced in a study of CD8 T cells in ankylosing spondylitis. A single record per CDR3 protein comes from TCRdb applying MiXCR to the 5' RACE reads. The data show about 160,000 distinct CDR3 sequences, with around 8.9% seen just once and roughly 15% held by the top ten. Material: blood, either unsorted or a sorted T cell fraction (not recorded which). Receptors originate from a female donor with ankylosing spondylitis or in good health (not recorded which).

This clonotype was recorded at least ten times. The chain combines TRBV7-9 with TRBJ2-1; the D is unclear. V lost 3 bases to trimming and J lost 8 bases, with 14 bases between them. CDR3 length: 14 residues. CDR1 is SEHNR and CDR2 is FQNEAQ in the germline V gene (reference sequence). The chain's CDR3 is CASSFDSSGHEQFF. CDR3 in DNA: TGTGCCAGCAGCTTCGATTCCTCAGGACATGAGCAGTTCTTC.

The chain links TRBV30 to TRBJ1-4; D remains ambiguous. The germline CDR1 and CDR2 sequences are GTSNPN and SVGIG (reference sequence). The CDR3 runs to 11 residues. The V and J ends lost 4 bases and 7 bases respectively, with 7 bases between them. In nucleotides, the CDR3 is TGTGCCTGGAATGTGGGTGAAAAACTGTTTTTT. Protein: CAWNVGEKLFF.

Only a few counts were recorded for this clonotype. The chain combines TRBV6-1 with TRBJ2-3; 7 bases agree with TRBD2. Looked up from germline, CDR1 is MNHNS and CDR2 is SASEGT. This CDR3 has 13 residues. V shed 6 bases, J shed 6 bases, and the junction held 6 bases outside the gene matches. The CDR3 DNA follows: TGTGCCAGCAGGGCGGGAGTTCTTGATACGCAGTATTTT. Amino acid sequence: CASRAGVLDTQYF.

The CDR3, as DNA: TGTGCCAGCAGCTTCCCATACTACAATGAGCAGTTCTTC. It encodes CASSFPYYNEQFF. The V and J genes are TRBV7-9 and TRBJ2-1; the D is unclear. V shed 3 bases and J shed 3 bases, with 6 bases lying between them. Germline-derived CDR1 and CDR2 are SEHNR and FQNEAQ (reference sequence). The CDR3 is made up of 13 amino acids.

The chain uses TRBV6-2 or TRBV6-3 and TRBJ2-7, with D possibly matching TRBD2 (6 bases). Trimming took off 5 bases at V and 1 base at J, with 12 bases between the two ends. Germline values: CDR1 MNHEY, CDR2 SVGEGT. CDR3 length equals 14 residues. In DNA form, the CDR3 reads TGTGCCAGCAGTCAAGTCGGGAGTTCCTACGAGCAGTACTTC. Translation: CASSQVGSSYEQYF.

A single count supports this clonotype. The chain combines TRBV4-2 with TRBJ2-7, with a weak D call TRBD1 (5 bases). V lost 1 base to trimming and J lost 2 bases, with 9 bases between them. The CDR3 contains 14 residues. Germline CDR1 and CDR2: LGHNA and YNFKEQ. Here the CDR3 reads CASSQGRAAYEQYF. The CDR3 DNA follows: TGTGCCAGCAGCCAAGGCAGGGCCGCCTACGAGCAGTACTTC.

The chain carries TRBV3-1 and TRBJ1-4; perhaps TRBD1 as D (5 bases). V lost 2 bases to trimming and J lost 6 bases, with 13 bases between them. CDR1 and CDR2 from the germline V gene are LGHDT and YNNKEL (reference sequence). The CDR3 extends over 15 amino acids. The CDR3 DNA sequence: TGTGCCAGCAGCCAACAGGGAGGTGAACATGAAAAACTGTTTTTT. Translating gives CASSQQGGEHEKLFF.

V is TRBV20-1 and J is TRBJ2-7; 9 nucleotides line up with TRBD1. Germline values: CDR1 DFQATT, CDR2 SNEGSKA (reference sequence). V dropped 6 bases and J dropped 5; count of bases not matched to a gene: 8. The CDR3 has 13 residues. CDR3 nucleotides: TGCAGTGCAGTACGGGACAGGGTAAACGAGCAGTACTTC. Its translation is CSAVRDRVNEQYF.

A word on this clonotype: Given a much more abundant clone one base away, this may be a read error. The rearrangement joins TRBV12-3 or TRBV12-4 to TRBJ2-7; D not resolved. The CDR3 contains 12 residues. DNA of the CDR3: TGTGGCAGCAGTTTTAGGTCCTACGAGCAGTACTTC. This translates into CGSSFRSYEQYF.

This clonotype was observed many times. The chain employs TRBV7-8 and TRBJ2-7, with TRBD2 as a possible D gene (6 bases). This CDR3 is built from 14 residues. From germline, CDR1 is SGHVS and CDR2 FQNEAQ. Trimming shortened V by 3 bases and J by 2 bases, and 11 bases separated the two germline ends. The CDR3 bases are TGTGCCAGCAGCTTGACGGGAGAGCCCTACGAGCAGTACTTC. It codes for CASSLTGEPYEQYF.

This clonotype was seen a few times. The rearrangement uses TRBV27 and TRBJ2-1, with D perhaps matching TRBD2 (5 bases). Per germline, CDR1 MNHEY and CDR2 SMNVEV (reference sequence). This CDR3 spans 13 amino acids. Trimming removed 5 bases at V and 10 bases at J, with 15 bases between. CDR3 in DNA: TGTGCCAGCAGTCTCCTCCGGGGAGCAGAGCAGTTCTTC. Translation: CASSLLRGAEQFF.

This clonotype was detected a few times. The chain couples TRBV29-1 to TRBJ2-2, with D uncertain. Germline CDR1 is SQVTM and CDR2 is ANQGSEA. The CDR3 contains 14 residues. Between the trimmed V and J ends, which lost 4 bases and 3 bases, there was a span of 12 bases. This chain's CDR3 is CSVGSDTYTGELFF. The CDR3 DNA reads as TGCAGCGTTGGGTCTGACACATACACCGGGGAGCTGTTTTTT.

This clonotype was observed many times. The V gene is TRBV12-3 or TRBV12-4, the J gene TRBJ1-2; D not resolved. This CDR3 region has 11 residues. The V end was cut by 4 bases, the J end by 7 bases, with 7 bases between. DNA of the CDR3: TGTGCCAGCAGTTCCGGTCCTGGCTACACCTTC. Protein: CASSSGPGYTF.

In its sample, this clonotype was seen a few times. V gene TRBV4-2 combines with J gene TRBJ1-5, with TRBD1 as a possible D gene (6 bases). Looked up from germline, CDR1 is LGHNA and CDR2 is YNFKEQ. The CDR3 runs to 16 residues. V was clipped by 0 bases and J by 0 bases, with 9 bases between them. The CDR3 nucleotides read TGTGCCAGCAGCCAAGAAGAGGGGGTTAGCAATCAGCCCCAGCATTTT. It specifies CASSQEEGVSNQPQHF.

This rearrangement joins TRBV7-9 to TRBJ2-3, with D uncertain. The V end was cut by 7 bases, the J end by 4 bases, with 6 bases between. The CDR3 spans 11 residues. From germline, CDR1 is SEHNR and CDR2 FQNEAQ (reference sequence). In DNA form, the CDR3 reads TGTGCCAGCATCGAGGCAGATACGCAGTATTTT. This encodes CASIEADTQYF.

This clonotype was seen repeatedly, ten times or more. The gene calls are TRBV3-1 and TRBJ2-7, with 8 bases lining up with TRBD1. Per the germline V gene, CDR1 is LGHDT and CDR2 is YNNKEL (reference sequence). V lost 8 bases to trimming and J lost 4 bases; unmatched junction nucleotides: 7. The CDR3 is 13 amino acids. The CDR3 coding sequence is TGTGCCAGCGGGACAGGTGACCAGTACGAGCAGTACTTC. Protein sequence: CASGTGDQYEQYF.

This clonotype was seen a handful of times. This chain joins TRBV2 and TRBJ1-5; 7 nucleotides match TRBD1. This CDR3 has 15 amino acids. The germline V gene has CDR1 SNHLY and CDR2 FYNNEI. The V and J ends lost 1 base and 4 bases, in that order; junction bases with no gene match: 4. CDR3 DNA: TGTGCCAGCAGTGAAGAGGGGGCGCTGAATCAGCCCCAGCATTTT. The encoded protein is CASSEEGALNQPQHF.

In its sample, this clonotype was seen many times. The genes are TRBV5-5 and TRBJ2-7, with D unresolved. Per germline, CDR1 SGHKS and CDR2 YYEKEE (reference sequence). Trimming shortened V by 2 bases and J by 3 bases, and 9 bases separated the two germline ends. The CDR3 is made up of 13 amino acids. DNA of the CDR3: TGTGCCAGCAGCTTTCCGGCCCACTACGAGCAGTACTTC. Its protein product is CASSFPAHYEQYF.

CDR3 loop: CASSPAGSSYEQYF. For the CDR3, the DNA is TGTGCCAGCAGCCCAGCGGGAAGCTCCTACGAGCAGTACTTC. The V call is TRBV27, the J call TRBJ2-7; 7 bases are a match to TRBD2. The CDR3 runs to 14 residues. The germline V gene has CDR1 MNHEY and CDR2 SMNVEV (reference sequence). Unmatched junction bases numbered 5, after V lost 6 bases and J lost 0 bases.

This clonotype was picked up a small number of times. This chain's CDR3 is CASSDPTSDEQYF. For the CDR3, the DNA is TGTGCCAGCAGCGACCCTACTAGCGACGAGCAGTACTTC. The chain joins TRBV7-2 to TRBJ2-7; TRBD2 aligns across 7 bases. This CDR3 has 13 residues. Germline CDR1 and CDR2: SGHTA and FQGNSA. Trimming took 5 bases from V and 5 from J; bases not matched to a gene: 6. Using reference TRBV7-2 and TRBJ2-7 for the parts outside the CDR3, the full variable domain is GAGVSQSPSNKVTEKGKDVELRCDPISGHTALYWYRQSLGQGLEFLIYFQGNSAPDKSGLPSDRFSAERTGGSVSTLTIQRTQQEDSAVYLCASSDPTSDEQYFGPGTRLTVT.

This chain uses TRBV20-1 with TRBJ2-7, with D possibly being TRBD1 (6 bases). V lost 5 bases, J lost 3 bases, and 11 bases lay in between. Germline CDR1 is DFQATT and CDR2 is SNEGSKA (reference sequence). CDR3 length equals 12 residues. The CDR3 sequence: CSAEGHFYEQYF. CDR3 bases: TGCAGTGCTGAGGGACATTTCTACGAGCAGTACTTC.